This T cell receptor beta chain was recovered during a study of control samples from healthy donors and cancer patients. Profiling relied on immunoSEQ multiplex PCR, and the TCRdb table lists in-frame clones only, not all of them. The sample lists 53,000 or so clones, roughly 90% occurring once. V gave up 2 bases and J gave up 4 bases, with 14 bases separating them. This CDR3 is built from 15 residues. Germline CDR1 reads SNHLY; CDR2 reads FYNNEI. What was sequenced was PBMCs. The rearrangement uses TRBV2 and TRBJ1-2, with D perhaps matching TRBD1 (5 bases). The receptor's source is a man aged 55 to 70 with head and neck cancer. CDR3 nucleotides: TGTGCCAGCAGTGAATGGGTGGGGCTCGGCTATGGCTACACCTTC. It codes for CASSEWVGLGYGYTF.